The clone carrying this TCR beta chain was seen just once. Its target is unknown. Trimming shortened V by 0 bases and J by 5 bases, and 5 bases separated the two germline ends. Looked up from germline, CDR1 is MNHEY and CDR2 is SVGAGI. The CDR3 spans 13 residues. The data stem from a study of Ad26.COV2.S vaccination and SARS-CoV-2 variants. Treatment specified: 19 received Ad26.COV2.S at low or high dose, single or two shots; 5 received placebo; per-sample allocation not given. The study sampled participants on day 63 after the first vaccine or placebo injection. The data were produced by immunoSEQ multiplex PCR, yet TCRdb's version contains in-frame clones alone and is incomplete. Of roughly 700,000 clones listed, around 92% were seen once; the top ten hold approximately 1.5%. General study findings and limits: Recipients given vaccine exceeded placebo recipients in spike-specific TCR breadth.

The receptor was derived from a person aged 18-60 years who received the Ad26.COV2.S COVID-19 vaccine or a placebo. The source was peripheral blood, collected in a trial of Ad26.COV2.S vaccine versus placebo. This chain links TRBV6-5 with TRBJ1-5, with D hard to call. The CDR3 bases are TGTGCCAGCAGTTACTCGAGGGATCAGCCCCAGCATTTT. Translated: CASSYSRDQPQHF.